Given below is one T cell receptor beta chain in context. Its antigen is undetermined. Its ends do not fully match the called genes, so a read error is possible. This CDR3 is 14 amino acids long. Looked up from germline, CDR1 is MNHNS and CDR2 is SASEGT. This specimen belongs to a study of T-cell reconstitution after alpha-beta-depleted transplantation in children. Overall study results and limits: Reported findings indicate that, about two months after transplant, alpha-beta T cells came from several hundred expanded clones, which were derived from non-depleted graft cells. Newly generated T cells supplied most T-cell counts and diversity one year post-transplant. It was surviving recipient T cells and thymic progenitors that gave some patients high TCRbeta diversity at day 60.

It was with unique molecular identifiers that the TCRbeta library was prepared. TCRdb reanalysed the PCR reads using MiXCR and keeps one entry per CDR3 protein. The table records about 98,000 distinct CDR3 sequences, 20% to 30% of them present only once. The starting material was PBMCs, obtained before TCRalphabeta/CD19-depleted stem cell transplant. The sequence was obtained from a boy younger than 10 with acute lymphoblastic leukemia, due to receive a stem cell transplant. The rearrangement uses TRBV6-1 and TRBJ2-2; tentative D call: TRBD2 (5 bases). CDR3 DNA sequence: TGTGCCAGCAGTGAAGTGGGCCCCGCCGGGGAGCTGCTTTTT. As protein: CASSEVGPAGELLF.